This T cell receptor beta chain was documented in a study of blood T cell repertoires in COVID-19. Study information: Material from acute and convalescent COVID-19 was sourced from the United States, Italy and Spain.

Original analysis: Reference gene primer amplification yielded estimated nucleated cell counts. Sequencing was performed with immunoSEQ multiplex PCR; in TCRdb, only in-frame clones are kept and a portion is missing. That table is the source of V, J and clone size, and D and trimming were worked out from the DNA. The table records about 210,000 clones, roughly 87% of them present only once. The age range of participants was roughly 18 to 90 years, with residence in under 25 US areas. Each participant's cohort was designated according to participant-reported clinical history. Germline V gene lookup returns CDR1 SGHNT and CDR2 YYREEE (reference sequence). The CDR3 totals 13 residues. V dropped 3 bases and J dropped 8 bases, with 12 bases sitting between them.

Sample: PBMCs or T cells enriched from blood (not recorded which). The source is a man aged 18 to 29 with acute COVID-19. The chain carries TRBV5-4 and TRBJ2-1; no clear D gene. CDR3 nucleotide sequence: TGTGCCAGCAGCTCAACCCTGGGCGATGAGCAGTTCTTC. Translation gives CASSSTLGDEQFF.